Shown below are 9 T cell receptor beta chains from a single sample sequenced in a study of blood T cell repertoires in COVID-19. Repertoires were generated with immunoSEQ multiplex PCR, while TCRdb's copy carries only in-frame clones and drops some. The sample carries about 360,000 clones, more than 70% recorded once. Sequenced sample: PBMCs or T cells enriched from blood (not recorded which). The receptors were gathered from a man aged 35 to 55 in a cohort exposed to, infected with or recovered from COVID-19 (not recorded which).

The V and J genes are TRBV18 and TRBJ1-5; maybe TRBD1 (5 bases). This CDR3 has 16 amino acids. With 3 bases removed from V and 2 bases from J, the gap between germline ends came to 14 bases. Per the germline V gene, CDR1 is KGHSH and CDR2 is LQKENI. Here the CDR3 reads CASSPVGGAGNQPQHF. The CDR3 DNA reads TGTGCCAGCTCACCGGTAGGAGGGGCCGGCAATCAGCCCCAGCATTTT.

The CDR3 nucleotides read TGTGCCAGCAGTTTACGGGCTAGCGCGCACAATGAGCAGTTCTTC. Residues: CASSLRASAHNEQFF. The chain employs TRBV27 and TRBJ2-1; tentatively, D is TRBD2 (6 bases). V shed 2 bases and J shed 5 bases, with 13 bases lying between them. Germline lookup yields CDR1 MNHEY and CDR2 SMNVEV (reference sequence). The CDR3 has 15 residues.

The chain recombines TRBV4-1 with TRBJ2-2; 10 bases match TRBD2. The CDR3 is 21 amino acids. Germline CDR1 is MGHRA and CDR2 is YSYEKL. Trimming at V came to 0 bases and at J to 0 bases, leaving 13 bases not matched to a gene. The CDR3 spells CASSQDSGTGLADANTGELFF. CDR3 nucleotides: TGCGCCAGCAGCCAAGATTCCGGGACAGGACTAGCGGACGCGAACACCGGGGAGCTGTTTTTT.

The V gene is TRBV30, the J gene TRBJ2-2; 11 nucleotides agree with TRBD2. Per the germline V gene, CDR1 is GTSNPN and CDR2 is SVGIG (reference sequence). V trimming: 2 bases; J trimming: 3 bases; junction bases outside the gene matches: 2. This CDR3 region has 15 residues. The CDR3 spells CAWSKLAGDTGELFF. CDR3 bases: TGTGCCTGGAGTAAACTAGCGGGAGACACCGGGGAGCTGTTTTTT.

The chain employs TRBV5-4 and TRBJ2-5; 8 positions agree with TRBD2. Germline lookup yields CDR1 SGHNT and CDR2 YYREEE (reference sequence). The CDR3 runs 16 residues. The V segment lost 0 bases and the J segment 3 bases; nucleotides outside the gene matches: 7. The CDR3 loop reads CASSLDRGRSKETQYF. The CDR3 DNA reads TGTGCCAGCAGCTTGGATCGCGGGAGGTCGAAAGAGACCCAGTACTTC.

The chain carries TRBV14 and TRBJ2-7; a possible D gene is TRBD2 (5 bases). Per the germline V gene, CDR1 is SGHDN and CDR2 is FVKESK. V was cut by 4 bases and J by 2 bases, with 12 bases left in between. The CDR3 runs 14 residues. CDR3 protein: CASSPSRRPYEQYF. The DNA of the CDR3 is TGTGCCAGCAGCCCCTCTAGGAGGCCCTACGAGCAGTACTTC.

V and J are TRBV19 and TRBJ2-1; 14 bases line up with TRBD2. There are 15 residues in the CDR3. V lost 7 bases and J lost 10; bases outside the gene matches: 9. Germline CDR1 and CDR2: LNHDA and SQIVND (reference sequence). CDR3 amino acids: CASMTGTSGSKEQFF. Written as DNA, the CDR3 is TGTGCCAGTATGACCGGGACTAGCGGGAGCAAAGAGCAGTTCTTC.

The V gene is TRBV2, the J gene TRBJ2-5, with 9 bases aligning to TRBD1. CDR1 and CDR2 from the germline V gene are SNHLY and FYNNEI. After removal of 6 bases from V and 11 bases from J, the junction contained 7 bases not matched to a gene. This CDR3 has 12 amino acids. As DNA, the CDR3 is TGTGCCAGCAGGGGACAGGGTCCTGATCAGTACTTC. Translation gives CASRGQGPDQYF.

The chain recombines TRBV5-1 with TRBJ1-3; D perhaps matches TRBD1 (5 bases). This CDR3 has 16 residues. Trimming removed 1 base from V and 3 bases from J, with 14 bases in between. Germline loops: CDR1 SGHRS, CDR2 YFSETQ. The CDR3 loop reads CASSLSTGARGNTIYF. The CDR3 DNA follows: TGCGCCAGCAGCTTGTCAACAGGCGCCCGTGGAAACACCATATATTTT.